The entry that follows covers one T cell receptor (beta chain) sequence. Its antigen specificity is not known. Possible read error: a much larger clone is one base away. This sample was included in a study of molecular identifiers for immune sequencing clone quantification (dated by TCRdb to 2016 to 2019). Regarding the research as a whole: For a replicate experiment, RNA from roughly 20,000 or 100,000 naive CD8 T cells was divided into five aliquots, of which four were sequenced. The study was a methods study using CD8 T cells to benchmark molecular-identifier clustering-based TCR repertoire sequencing (MIDCIRS) and TCR RNA copy counting.

Libraries of naive CD8 T cells were built from around 20,000 to 990,000 sorted cells, with 10%, 30% or 50% of the purified RNA used. Naive CD8 T cells, defined as CD8+CD4-CCR7+CD45RA+, were FACS-sorted into RLT Plus buffer on a BD FACSAria II. Detection sensitivity was tested by spiking Jurkat RNA equal to some 11 TCR copies' worth into samples containing about 19,000-1,000,000 naive CD8 T cells. CD8 T cells were enriched using RosetteSep CD8+ T Cell Enrichment Cocktail and Ficoll-Paque, and the enriched cells then underwent ACK red cell lysis. V loses 7 bases of germline sequence and J loses 1 base, and the interval between the two ends is 16 bases. In the germline V gene (reference sequence), CDR1 corresponds to MNHEY and CDR2 to SMNVEV. From the cysteine up to the phenylalanine, the CDR3 has a length of 15 residues. The entry retains the CDR3 DNA only, 45 bases that are in frame from base 1. Overall results and qualifications from the work: A single cell's worth of spiked-in Jurkat TCR RNA was reported detectable even among one million naive CD8 T cells. The naive libraries included spiked-in Jurkat TCR RNA (around nine copies' worth), and this Jurkat TCR RNA is not part of the donor repertoire. Modeling gave around 2.7 recovered TCR RNA copies per cell versus approximately 11 by digital PCR, implying approximately 30% capture efficiency. Highly expanded clone sizes could be underestimated because identical TCR molecules may share a barcode. Without barcode sub-clustering, chimeric consensus sequences inflated TCR diversity; chimeras reached as high as 47%. In CMV-specific effector cells, clones with more than 20 RNA copies contained over 97% of molecules, whereas in naive cells such clones contained under 1% of molecules.

Library generation was performed with PCR. For sequencing, a NextSeq 500 was employed. Bulk TCR libraries were made following a previously described method, with the TCR primers given in Table S5. Purification of total RNA was performed with the Qiagen AllPrep DNA/RNA kit. Before any analysis, reads coming from multiple sequencing runs of the same library were combined into one pool. Concerning the study's data processing: Reads were retained only if their TCR constant sequence matched exactly, and those retained reads were trimmed to 150 nt and grouped according to their 12-nt molecular barcodes. Reads in each barcode group were sub-clustered using a 15% Levenshtein threshold, and a quality-weighted consensus sequence was built for each RNA molecule. Non-functional sequences were removed, as were lower-count sequences one edit away from another. Barcode sub-clusters with fewer than 20% of the maximum read count were removed, based on fitting two negative binomial distributions. The public reads were quality trimmed at Q25 with fastp and then assembled into clones with MiXCR by TCRdb, keeping productive beta chains. Duplicate CDR3 protein sequences are folded into a single record with the most common DNA and genes. V and J calls and clone size were set by TCRdb, not the authors. The sample table contains approximately 630,000 distinct CDR3 sequences; only one count was recorded for about 25% of them. The top ten clonotypes cover about 0.81% of the sample.

This clonotype was sampled from a human donor in good health. Some libraries in this study had Jurkat cell RNA spiked in. The sequenced sample consisted of naive CD8+ T cells from blood, with Jurkat cell RNA spiked in. The sample's cell subset or site label, in plain terms: FACS-sorted CD8+CD4-CCR7+CD45RA+ naive T cells. This receptor chain uses TRBV27 and TRBJ1-1, with the D gene not confidently named. The CDR3 loop reads CASTPHGSTNTEAFF. The nucleotides read TGTGCCAGCACCCCACACGGGAGTACGAACACTGAAGCTTTCTTT.